This TCR beta chain was recorded in a study of cytomegalovirus exposure and HLA in healthy donors. Turning to the study itself: HLA-typed donors were the source of approximately 86 million unique TCRs held in an early data release.

Per the germline V gene, CDR1 is MDHEN and CDR2 is SYDVKM. This CDR3 spans 13 amino acids. V lost 2 bases, J lost 8 bases, and 9 bases lay in between. The PCR ran on 60 Vbeta and 13 Jbeta primers. Some clones are missing from TCRdb's copy, which holds only in-frame ones; the method was immunoSEQ multiplex PCR. The data contain around 140,000 clones, roughly 80% of them singletons. The chain has TRBV28 and TRBJ1-4; a possible D gene is TRBD1 (5 bases). The sample taken for sequencing was PBMCs. The receptor was derived from a woman aged 50 to 60 in good health and CMV-seropositive. Here the CDR3 DNA reads TGTGCCAGCAGTTTAGACAGTGCCGAAAAACTGTTTTTT. Residues: CASSLDSAEKLFF.